The 18 T cell receptor beta chains reported below all come from one sample, sequenced in a study of blood T cell repertoires in COVID-19. Profiling relied on immunoSEQ multiplex PCR, and the TCRdb table lists in-frame clones only, not all of them. Among approximately 210,000 clones listed, approximately 89% were seen once. Sequencing was performed on peripheral blood. The receptors originated from a woman in her forties with acute or convalescent COVID-19.

This sequence joins TRBV10-3 and TRBJ2-1; D remains ambiguous. Trimming took 4 bases from V and 4 from J, leaving 23 bases between them. Germline CDR1 ENHRY, CDR2 SYGVKD. The CDR3 spans 18 residues. The CDR3 nucleotides read TGTGCCATCAGTGTAGTCGATGGAGAACACCCTTTTTACAATGAGCAGTTCTTC. Amino acids: CAISVVDGEHPFYNEQFF.

V and J are TRBV7-9 and TRBJ2-1; possible D gene TRBD1, 5 bases. The V gene lost 3 bases and the J gene lost 0 bases, with 9 bases spanning the gap. Germline values: CDR1 SEHNR, CDR2 FQNEAQ (reference sequence). The CDR3 loop spans 15 amino acids. The CDR3 protein is CASSFRGSSYNEQFF. CDR3 nucleotide sequence: TGTGCCAGCAGCTTTAGGGGCAGCTCCTACAATGAGCAGTTCTTC. Complete variable domain (other parts from reference TRBV7-9 and TRBJ2-1): DTGVSQNPRHKITKRGQNVTFRCDPISEHNRLYWYRQTLGQGPEFLTYFQNEAQLEKSRLLSDRFSAERPKGSFSTLEIQRTEQGDSAMYLCASSFRGSSYNEQFFGPGTRLTVL.

This clone has only one observation. V usage is TRBV6-2 or TRBV6-3 and J usage is TRBJ2-1; TRBD2 agrees at 12 bases. Germline V gene data show CDR1 as MNHEY and CDR2 as SVGEGT. The V segment lost 2 bases and the J segment 8 bases; nucleotides outside the gene matches: 13. The CDR3 runs to 18 residues. CDR3 protein: CASSYRASGGAISDEQFF. The CDR3 coding sequence is TGTGCCAGCAGTTACAGGGCTAGCGGGGGGGCGATTTCCGATGAGCAGTTCTTC.

The rearrangement joins TRBV10-3 to TRBJ1-3, with D unclear. From germline, CDR1 is ENHRY and CDR2 SYGVKD. This CDR3 is 13 amino acids long. Deletions cut 3 bases from V and 6 bases from J, with 9 bases between. The CDR3: CAISDGGLNTIYF. CDR3 sequence (DNA): TGTGCCATCAGTGACGGAGGGTTAAACACCATATATTTT.

The chain has TRBV30 and TRBJ1-2; D unresolved. Between the trimmed V and J ends, which lost 0 bases and 0 bases, there was a span of 11 bases. The CDR3 loop spans 15 amino acids. The germline gives CDR1 GTSNPN, CDR2 SVGIG (reference sequence). The CDR3 DNA follows: TGTGCCTGGAGTGTAGATTGGGGAGCTAACTATGGCTACACCTTC. Its translation is CAWSVDWGANYGYTF.

This clone was seen a single time. This chain joins TRBV28 and TRBJ1-2; weak D call: TRBD1 (5 bases). CDR3 size: 14 residues. Germline values: CDR1 MDHEN, CDR2 SYDVKM. V dropped 3 bases and J dropped 2 bases, with 10 bases sitting between them. This CDR3 reads CASSLFSGNYGYTF. CDR3 bases: TGTGCCAGCAGTTTGTTTTCAGGGAACTATGGCTACACCTTC.

The J gene is TRBJ1-4, the V gene TRBV19, with 8 positions matching TRBD1. After removal of 7 bases from V and 7 bases from J, the junction contained 8 bases not matched to a gene. CDR1 is LNHDA and CDR2 is SQIVND in the germline V gene (reference sequence). The CDR3 runs to 14 residues. CDR3 bases: TGTGCCAGTACCGAACAGGGGGTGGGTGAAAAACTGTTTTTT. Protein product: CASTEQGVGEKLFF.

The J gene is TRBJ1-1, the V gene TRBV10-2; D not resolved. The germline V gene has CDR1 WSHSY and CDR2 SAAADI. Trimming shortened V by 10 bases and J by 7 bases, and 10 bases separated the two germline ends. There are 10 residues in the CDR3. CDR3 amino acids: CAKGEGEAFF. The CDR3 nucleotides are TGCGCCAAAGGCGAGGGTGAAGCTTTCTTT.

This clone was counted only a few times. The V and J genes are TRBV10-1 and TRBJ1-5, with D uncertain. V lost 2 bases and J 0 bases, leaving 8 bases between the germline ends. Germline V lookup: CDR1 WNHNN, CDR2 SYGVQD (reference sequence). The CDR3 is 15 amino acids. The CDR3 sequence is CASSERTYSNQPQHF. The CDR3 coding sequence is TGCGCCAGCAGTGAGAGAACCTATAGCAATCAGCCCCAGCATTTT.

The chain is built from TRBV19 and TRBJ1-5, with D perhaps TRBD1 (5 bases). Germline lookup yields CDR1 LNHDA and CDR2 SQIVND (reference sequence). V lost 2 bases and J 9 bases, leaving 14 bases between the germline ends. The CDR3 runs to 14 residues. DNA of the CDR3: TGTGCCAGTAGTATAACGGGACCGGAGGGGCCCCAGCATTTT. Its protein product is CASSITGPEGPQHF.

This chain uses TRBV5-1 with TRBJ1-1; TRBD1 matches at 7 bases. The CDR3 has 13 residues. Looked up from germline, CDR1 is SGHRS and CDR2 is YFSETQ. The ends lost 1 base at V and 6 bases at J; junction bases unmatched: 3. CDR3 sequence (DNA): TGCGCCAGCAGCTTGAGGGGGCAAGCTGAAGCTTTCTTT. Translated: CASSLRGQAEAFF.

V usage is TRBV6-1 and J usage is TRBJ1-1, with D unresolved. The length of the CDR3 is 12 residues. Germline CDR1 MNHNS, CDR2 SASEGT. V lost 0 bases and J lost 10, with 9 bases in between. CDR3 amino acids: CASSEALQRAFF. The CDR3 region has the DNA TGTGCCAGCAGTGAAGCGCTTCAGCGAGCTTTCTTT.

This chain uses TRBV19 with TRBJ1-1; TRBD1 matches 8 bases. Looked up from germline, CDR1 is LNHDA and CDR2 is SQIVND (reference sequence). J lost 8 bases, V lost 3 bases, and 11 bases had no gene match. The CDR3 covers 15 residues. The CDR3 sequence is CASSIRTGTGPEAFF. The CDR3 nucleotides are TGTGCCAGTAGTATCCGGACAGGGACGGGTCCCGAAGCTTTCTTT.

The rearrangement links TRBV2 to TRBJ1-1, with D tentatively TRBD1 (5 bases). Germline CDR1 SNHLY, CDR2 FYNNEI. Trimming took 7 bases from V and 4 from J, leaving 13 bases between them. This CDR3 spans 13 amino acids. The CDR3 DNA reads as TGTGCCAGCACCCAGACGGGGGGCACTGAAGCTTTCTTT. Translating gives CASTQTGGTEAFF.

The genes are TRBV13 and TRBJ1-4; D gene unclear. In germline, CDR1 is PRHDT, CDR2 FYEKMQ (reference sequence). There are 15 residues in the CDR3. The V end lost 3 bases, the J end lost 0 bases, and 8 bases lay between the germline ends. In DNA form, the CDR3 reads TGTGCCAGCAGCTTTTTATCCCCAACTAATGAAAAACTGTTTTTT. Translation gives CASSFLSPTNEKLFF.

The V gene is TRBV19, the J gene TRBJ1-6; weak D call: TRBD1 (6 bases). Germline assignment: CDR1 LNHDA and CDR2 SQIVND (reference sequence). The CDR3 is 13 amino acids. The germline V and J ends were trimmed by 8 bases and 8 bases, with 13 bases remaining between them. The DNA of the CDR3 is TGTGCCAGTTCCGGGACAAGATATTCACCCCTCCACTTT. As protein: CASSGTRYSPLHF. The variable domain in full, completed from reference TRBV19 and TRBJ1-6, reads DGGITQSPKYLFRKEGQNVTLSCEQNLNHDAMYWYRQDPGQGLRLIYYSQIVNDFQKGDIAEGYSVSREKKESFPLTVTSAQKNPTAFYLCASSGTRYSPLHFGNGTRLTVT.

This chain connects TRBV4-1 to TRBJ1-2; no firm D call. Germline V gene lookup returns CDR1 MGHRA and CDR2 YSYEKL. V was pared by 0 bases and J by 8 bases, with 16 bases between. This CDR3 is 15 amino acids long. Here the CDR3 DNA reads TGCGCCAGCAGCCAAGATTCGGGGAACTTTAGGGGCTACACCTTC. It encodes CASSQDSGNFRGYTF.

The chain has TRBV24-1 and TRBJ1-5; D not resolved. Germline V gene data show CDR1 as KGHDR and CDR2 as SFDVKD. The CDR3 totals 13 residues. With 4 bases removed from V and 5 bases from J, the gap between germline ends came to 8 bases. Here the CDR3 DNA reads TGTGCCACCAGTGACCGCGGTCATCAGCCCCAGCATTTT. Translating it yields CATSDRGHQPQHF.